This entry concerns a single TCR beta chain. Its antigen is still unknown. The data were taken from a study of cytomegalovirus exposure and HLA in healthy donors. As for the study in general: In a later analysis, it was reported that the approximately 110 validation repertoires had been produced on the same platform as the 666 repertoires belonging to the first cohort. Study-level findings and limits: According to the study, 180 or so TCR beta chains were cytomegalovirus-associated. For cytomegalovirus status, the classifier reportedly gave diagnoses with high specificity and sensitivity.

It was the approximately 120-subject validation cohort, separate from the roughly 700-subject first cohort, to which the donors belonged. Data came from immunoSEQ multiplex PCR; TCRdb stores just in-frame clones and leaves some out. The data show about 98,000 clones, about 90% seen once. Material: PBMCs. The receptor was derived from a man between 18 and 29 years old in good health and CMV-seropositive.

CDR3: CASSLDQGSIGGEKLFF. The CDR3 DNA reads TGTGCCAGCAGCTTGGATCAGGGATCAATAGGGGGTGAAAAACTGTTTTTT. The V call is TRBV5-4, the J call TRBJ1-4; perhaps TRBD1 as D (6 bases). This CDR3 contains 17 residues. Germline lookup yields CDR1 SGHNT and CDR2 YYREEE (reference sequence). Trimming cost V 0 bases and J 7 bases, with 19 bases left between them.